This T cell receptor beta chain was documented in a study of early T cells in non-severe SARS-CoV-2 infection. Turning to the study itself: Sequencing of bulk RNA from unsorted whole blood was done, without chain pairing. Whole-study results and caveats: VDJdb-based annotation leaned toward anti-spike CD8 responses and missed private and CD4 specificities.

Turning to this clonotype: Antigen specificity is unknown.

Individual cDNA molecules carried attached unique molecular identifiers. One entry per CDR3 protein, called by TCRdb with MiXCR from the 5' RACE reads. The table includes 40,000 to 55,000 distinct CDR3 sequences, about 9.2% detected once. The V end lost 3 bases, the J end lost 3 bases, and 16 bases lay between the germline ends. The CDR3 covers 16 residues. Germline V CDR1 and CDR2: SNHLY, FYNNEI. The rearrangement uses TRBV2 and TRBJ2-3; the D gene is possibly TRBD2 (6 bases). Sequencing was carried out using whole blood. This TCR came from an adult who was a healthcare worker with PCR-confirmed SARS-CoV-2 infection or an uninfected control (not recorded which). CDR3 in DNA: TGTGCCAGCAGTGATCCCGGGAGCGCCTTTACAGATACGCAGTATTTT. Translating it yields CASSDPGSAFTDTQYF.